This T cell receptor beta chain originates from a study of blood T cell repertoires in COVID-19. Across the study: T cells, B-cell-depleted T cells, or PBMCs supplied cDNA or gDNA.

Per the original data handling: Reference gene primer amplification gave estimated nucleated cell counts. TCRdb keeps only in-frame clones here, not all; method: immunoSEQ multiplex PCR. V, J and clone size are those of that table, while D and trimming were read from the DNA. The table lists 200,000 to 300,000 clones, about 88% of them singletons. A Seattle source enrolled patients during active infection and followed them longitudinally. The CDR3 loop spans 13 amino acids. The V end lost 4 bases, the J end lost 5 bases, and 8 bases lay between the germline ends. The germline V gene has CDR1 KGHDR and CDR2 SFDVKD.

Sample: peripheral blood. This chain joins TRBV24-1 and TRBJ1-5, with D perhaps TRBD1 (6 bases). The receptor comes from a woman aged 55-69 years with COVID-19, enrolled during active disease. Here the CDR3 reads CATSDRTDQPQHF. In DNA, the CDR3 is TGTGCCACCAGTGACCGGACAGATCAGCCCCAGCATTTT.